This T cell receptor (beta chain) derives from a study of blood T cell repertoires in COVID-19. Assay: immunoSEQ multiplex PCR; the TCRdb copy retains only in-frame clones and omits some. The data contain more than 250,000 clones, about 87% of them singletons. Participants were placed into cohorts based on the clinical history they reported. Trimming removed 4 bases from V and 6 bases from J; junction bases left unmatched: 10. This CDR3 is built from 15 residues. From germline, CDR1 is SGHKS and CDR2 YYEKEE (reference sequence). The sample consisted of PBMCs or T cells enriched from blood (not recorded which). The chain combines TRBV5-5 with TRBJ1-2; 9 bases are shared with TRBD1. This TCR was sampled from a woman aged 25 to 39 who had recovered from COVID-19. The DNA for the CDR3 is TGTGCCAGCAGCGTAATACAGGGGGCGGTCGATGGCTACACCTTC. This gives the protein CASSVIQGAVDGYTF. Supplemented by reference TRBV5-5 and TRBJ1-2, the full variable domain reads DAGVTQSPTHLIKTRGQQVTLRCSPISGHKSVSWYQQVLGQGPQFIFQYYEKEERGRGNFPDRFSARQFPNYSSELNVNALLLGDSALYLCASSVIQGAVDGYTFGSGTRLTVV.